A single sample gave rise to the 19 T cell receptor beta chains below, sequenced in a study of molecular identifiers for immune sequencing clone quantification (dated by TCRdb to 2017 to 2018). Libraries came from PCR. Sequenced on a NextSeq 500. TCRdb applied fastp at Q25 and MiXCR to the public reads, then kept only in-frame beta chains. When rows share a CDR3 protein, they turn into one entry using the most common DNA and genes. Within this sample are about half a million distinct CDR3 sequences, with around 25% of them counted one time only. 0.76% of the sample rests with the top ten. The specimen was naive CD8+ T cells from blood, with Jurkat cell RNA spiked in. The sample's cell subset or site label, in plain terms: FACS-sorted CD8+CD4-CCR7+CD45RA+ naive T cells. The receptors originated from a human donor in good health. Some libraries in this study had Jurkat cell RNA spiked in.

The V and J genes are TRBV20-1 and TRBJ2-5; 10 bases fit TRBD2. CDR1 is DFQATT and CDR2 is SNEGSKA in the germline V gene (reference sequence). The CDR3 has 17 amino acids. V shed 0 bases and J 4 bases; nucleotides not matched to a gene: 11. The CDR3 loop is CSARDRVAGGGRETQYF. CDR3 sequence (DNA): TGCAGTGCTAGAGATCGGGTAGCGGGGGGAGGTCGAGAGACCCAGTACTTC.

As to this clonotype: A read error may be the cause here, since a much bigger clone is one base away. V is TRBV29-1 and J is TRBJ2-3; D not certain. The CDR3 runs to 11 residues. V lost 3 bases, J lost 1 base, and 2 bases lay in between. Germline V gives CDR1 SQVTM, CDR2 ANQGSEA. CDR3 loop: CSVECTDTQYF. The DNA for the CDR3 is TGCAGCGTTGAGTGCACAGATACGCAGTATTTT.

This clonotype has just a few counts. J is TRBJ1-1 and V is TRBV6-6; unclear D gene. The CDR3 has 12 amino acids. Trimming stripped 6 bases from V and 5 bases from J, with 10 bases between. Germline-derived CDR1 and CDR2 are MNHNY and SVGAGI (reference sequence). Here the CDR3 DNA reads TGTGCCAGCAGCAACGAGGTGACTGAAGCTTTCTTT. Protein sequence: CASSNEVTEAFF.

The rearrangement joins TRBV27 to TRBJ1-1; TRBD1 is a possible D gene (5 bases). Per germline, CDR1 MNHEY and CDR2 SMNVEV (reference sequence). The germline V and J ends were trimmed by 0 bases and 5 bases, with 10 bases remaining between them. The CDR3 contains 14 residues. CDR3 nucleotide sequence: TGTGCCAGCAGTTTATCTGGGGCGGGTACTGAAGCTTTCTTT. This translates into CASSLSGAGTEAFF.

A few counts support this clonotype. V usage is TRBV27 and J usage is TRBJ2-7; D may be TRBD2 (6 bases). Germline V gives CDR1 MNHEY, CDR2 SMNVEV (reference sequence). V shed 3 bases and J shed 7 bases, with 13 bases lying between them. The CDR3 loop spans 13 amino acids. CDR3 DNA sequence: TGTGCCAGCAGTTTTACCGGGAGATTAGAGCAGTACTTC. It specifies CASSFTGRLEQYF.

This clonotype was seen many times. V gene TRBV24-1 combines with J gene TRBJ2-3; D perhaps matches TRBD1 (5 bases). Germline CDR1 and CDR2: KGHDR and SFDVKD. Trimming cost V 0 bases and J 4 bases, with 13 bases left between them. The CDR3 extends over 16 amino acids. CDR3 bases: TGTGCCACCAGTGATTTGCGGGTAGGGGTCGCAGATACGCAGTATTTT. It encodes CATSDLRVGVADTQYF.

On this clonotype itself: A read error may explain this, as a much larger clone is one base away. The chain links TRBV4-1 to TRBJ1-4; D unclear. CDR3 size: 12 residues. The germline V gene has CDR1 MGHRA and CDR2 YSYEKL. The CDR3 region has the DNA TGCACCAGCAGCCAAGAGCAGGAAAAACTGTTTTTT. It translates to CTSSQEQEKLFF.

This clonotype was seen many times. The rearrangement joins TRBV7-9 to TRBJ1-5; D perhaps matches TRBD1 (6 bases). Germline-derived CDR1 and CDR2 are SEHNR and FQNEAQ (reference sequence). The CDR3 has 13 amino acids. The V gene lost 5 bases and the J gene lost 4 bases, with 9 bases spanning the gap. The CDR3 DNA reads TGTGCCAGCAGCAAGGGGGTAAATCAGCCCCAGCATTTT. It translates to CASSKGVNQPQHF.

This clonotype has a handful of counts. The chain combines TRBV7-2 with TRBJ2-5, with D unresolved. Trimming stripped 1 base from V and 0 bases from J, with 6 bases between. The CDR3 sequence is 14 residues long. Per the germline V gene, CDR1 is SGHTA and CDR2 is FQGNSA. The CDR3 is CASSLVDNQETQYF. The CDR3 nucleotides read TGTGCCAGCAGCTTAGTTGACAACCAAGAGACCCAGTACTTC.

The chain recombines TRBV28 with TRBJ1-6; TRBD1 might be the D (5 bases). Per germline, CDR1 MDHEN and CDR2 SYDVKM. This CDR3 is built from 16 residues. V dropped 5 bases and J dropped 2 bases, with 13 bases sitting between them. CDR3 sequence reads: CASSIQQETYNSPLHF. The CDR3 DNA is TGTGCCAGCAGTATTCAACAGGAGACCTATAATTCACCCCTCCACTTT.

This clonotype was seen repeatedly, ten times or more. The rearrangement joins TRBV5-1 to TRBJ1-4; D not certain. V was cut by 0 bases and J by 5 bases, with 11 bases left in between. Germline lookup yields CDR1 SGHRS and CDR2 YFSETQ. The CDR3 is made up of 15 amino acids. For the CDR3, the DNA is TGCGCCAGCAGCTTGGCGTACAACAACAATGAAAAACTGTTTTTT. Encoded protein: CASSLAYNNNEKLFF.

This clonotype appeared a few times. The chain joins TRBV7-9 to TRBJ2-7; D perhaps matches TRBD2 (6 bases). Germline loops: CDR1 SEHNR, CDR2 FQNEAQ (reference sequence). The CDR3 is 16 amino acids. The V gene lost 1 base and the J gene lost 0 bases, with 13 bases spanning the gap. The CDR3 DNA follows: TGTGCCAGCAGCTTAGGATTGGGGACTCGCTCCTACGAGCAGTACTTC. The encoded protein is CASSLGLGTRSYEQYF.

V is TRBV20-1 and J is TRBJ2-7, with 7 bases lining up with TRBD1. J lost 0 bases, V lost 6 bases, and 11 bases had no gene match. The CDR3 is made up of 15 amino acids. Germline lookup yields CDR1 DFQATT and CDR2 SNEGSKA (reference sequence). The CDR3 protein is CSATSGTEGSYEQYF. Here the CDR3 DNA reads TGCAGTGCGACATCCGGGACAGAGGGCTCCTACGAGCAGTACTTC.

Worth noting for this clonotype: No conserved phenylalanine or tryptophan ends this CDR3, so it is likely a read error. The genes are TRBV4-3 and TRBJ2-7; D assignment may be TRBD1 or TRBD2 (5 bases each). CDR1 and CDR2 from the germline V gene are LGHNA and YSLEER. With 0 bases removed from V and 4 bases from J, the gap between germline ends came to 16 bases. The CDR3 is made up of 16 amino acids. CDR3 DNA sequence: TGCGCCAGCAGCCAAGATTTAGCAGGGACCAGTTACGAGCAGTACCTC. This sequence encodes CASSQDLAGTSYEQYL.

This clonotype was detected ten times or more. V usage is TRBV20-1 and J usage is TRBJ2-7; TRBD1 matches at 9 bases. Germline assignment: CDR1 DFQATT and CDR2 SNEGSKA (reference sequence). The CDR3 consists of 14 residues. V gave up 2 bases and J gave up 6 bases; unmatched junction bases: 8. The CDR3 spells CSARFGTGWGEQYF. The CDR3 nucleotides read TGCAGTGCTAGATTCGGGACAGGGTGGGGCGAGCAGTACTTC.

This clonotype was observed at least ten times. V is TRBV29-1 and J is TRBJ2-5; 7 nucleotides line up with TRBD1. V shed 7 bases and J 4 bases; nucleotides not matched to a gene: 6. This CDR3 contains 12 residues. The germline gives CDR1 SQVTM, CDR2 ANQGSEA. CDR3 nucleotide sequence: TGCAGCGCAGGGGGTCGGGGAGAGACCCAGTACTTC. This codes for CSAGGRGETQYF.

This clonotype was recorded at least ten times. The CDR3 sequence: CASSEGVEAFF. DNA for the CDR3: TGTGCCAGCAGTGAAGGGGTTGAAGCTTTCTTT. The chain links TRBV28 to TRBJ1-1; weak D call: TRBD1 (5 bases). This CDR3 spans 11 amino acids. The germline V and J ends were trimmed by 5 bases and 7 bases, with 8 bases remaining between them. Germline CDR1 MDHEN, CDR2 SYDVKM.

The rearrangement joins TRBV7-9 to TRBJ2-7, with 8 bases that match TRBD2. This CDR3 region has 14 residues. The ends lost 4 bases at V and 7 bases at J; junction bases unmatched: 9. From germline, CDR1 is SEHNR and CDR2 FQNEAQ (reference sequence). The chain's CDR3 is CASSSSGTRGEQYF. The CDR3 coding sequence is TGTGCCAGCAGCTCATCCGGGACTAGAGGGGAGCAGTACTTC. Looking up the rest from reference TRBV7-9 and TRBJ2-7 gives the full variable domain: DTGVSQNPRHKITKRGQNVTFRCDPISEHNRLYWYRQTLGQGPEFLTYFQNEAQLEKSRLLSDRFSAERPKGSFSTLEIQRTEQGDSAMYLCASSSSGTRGEQYFGPGTRLTVT.

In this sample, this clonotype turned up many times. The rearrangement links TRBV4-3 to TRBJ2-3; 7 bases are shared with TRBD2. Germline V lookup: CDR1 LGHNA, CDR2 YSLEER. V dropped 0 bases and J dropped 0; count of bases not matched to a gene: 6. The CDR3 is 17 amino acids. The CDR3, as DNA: TGCGCCAGCAGCCAAGAAATCCCTAGCGGTAGCACAGATACGCAGTATTTT. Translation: CASSQEIPSGSTDTQYF.